This TCR beta chain was identified in a study of human T cells and chemical hapten exposure. Time point denoted: patch test 2, 6 weeks after DPC sensitization. Stated treatment: therapeutic diphenylcyclopropenone sensitization with weekly scalp DPC. Drawing of blood took place ahead of applying each patch test. Germline CDR1 is SGHAT and CDR2 is FQNNGV. CDR3 length: 16 amino acids. V was pared by 1 base and J by 2 bases, with 6 bases of the junction left unmatched. This clonotype was counted a single time. TCRdb re-called the RACE reads through MiXCR, storing one row per CDR3 protein. In the table there are about 140,000 distinct CDR3 sequences, about 12% of which are singletons.

The chain joins TRBV11-2 to TRBJ2-3; 7 bases are shared with TRBD2. Source: whole blood, taken in connection with sensitization to the hapten diphenylcyclopropenone (DPC). This clonotype originated in a woman aged 45 to 65 with alopecia areata. Some clones in this sample may be carry-over from other donors' samples. The CDR3 sequence: CASSLVGLADTDTQYF. The DNA of the CDR3 is TGTGCCAGCAGCTTAGTCGGGCTAGCGGACACAGATACGCAGTATTTT. Combining the CDR3 with reference TRBV11-2 and TRBJ2-3 gives the whole variable domain EAGVAQSPRYKIIEKRQSVAFWCNPISGHATLYWYQQILGQGPKLLIQFQNNGVVDDSQLPKDRFSAERLKGVDSTLKIQPAKLEDSAVYLCASSLVGLADTDTQYFGPGTRLTVL.